What follows are 9 T cell receptor beta chains derived from one specimen sequenced in a study of T-cell reconstitution after alpha-beta-depleted transplantation in children. This sample's TCRbeta library carried unique molecular identifier barcodes. One entry per CDR3 protein results from TCRdb running MiXCR on the PCR reads. Of around 370,000 distinct CDR3 sequences listed, around 15% were seen once; the top ten hold around two fifths. Sample: PBMCs, mostly from graft donor cells, taken 360 days after TCRalphabeta/CD19-depleted stem cell transplant. These receptors were collected from a male patient aged 2-15 years who had a stem cell transplant for acute lymphoblastic leukemia, so the T cells may come from the graft donor.

The chain carries TRBV24-1 and TRBJ1-1; no reliable D call. Deletions cut 3 bases from V and 5 bases from J, with 6 bases between. The CDR3 extends over 12 amino acids. The V gene's germline CDR1 is KGHDR and CDR2 SFDVKD. The CDR3 nucleotides read TGTGCCACCAGTGATGGCAGAACTGAAGCTTTCTTT. Protein sequence: CATSDGRTEAFF.

The gene calls are TRBV28 and TRBJ2-5, with 10 nucleotides matching TRBD2. Losses at the gene ends were 6 bases for V and 2 bases for J; bases not matched to a gene: 6. The germline V gene has CDR1 MDHEN and CDR2 SYDVKM. This CDR3 comprises 15 residues. CDR3 loop: CASSMTSGLQETQYF. The CDR3 DNA is TGTGCCAGCAGCATGACTAGCGGGCTGCAAGAGACCCAGTACTTC.

Ten or more counts support this clonotype. The gene calls are TRBV28 and TRBJ1-1, with 10 bases lining up with TRBD1. The CDR3 is 16 residues long. The junction had 7 bases not matched to a gene; V was cut back by 1 base and J by 5 bases. Germline CDR1 is MDHEN and CDR2 is SYDVKM. CDR3 amino acids: CASSLLRDRGGTEAFF. The CDR3 DNA reads TGTGCCAGCAGTTTATTGCGGGACAGGGGAGGTACTGAAGCTTTCTTT.

This clonotype occurred a few times. For the CDR3, the DNA is TGTGCCAGCAGTTTGGGCCCAACAGGAGGCTACGAGCAGTACTTC. This gives the protein CASSLGPTGGYEQYF. V gene TRBV28 combines with J gene TRBJ2-7; D possibly uses TRBD1 or TRBD2 (5 bases each). Germline CDR1 and CDR2: MDHEN and SYDVKM. V shed 3 bases and J shed 3 bases, with 15 bases lying between them. CDR3 length: 15 residues.

J is TRBJ2-7 and V is TRBV11-1, with D perhaps TRBD1 or TRBD2 (5 bases each). V was shortened by 1 base and J by 0 bases, with 16 bases between the two germline ends. This CDR3 has 17 residues. Germline V lookup: CDR1 SGHAT, CDR2 FQDESV (reference sequence). The CDR3 region is CASSLGTGRDLSYEQYF. As DNA, the CDR3 is TGTGCCAGCAGCTTAGGGACCGGACGGGACCTCTCCTACGAGCAGTACTTC.

The sample holds a few counts of this clonotype. This chain connects TRBV7-3 to TRBJ2-3, with TRBD2 matching over 7 bases. CDR1 is SGHTA and CDR2 is FQGTGA in the germline V gene. Trimming took 1 base from V and 3 from J; bases not matched to a gene: 4. The CDR3 is made up of 15 amino acids. This CDR3 is CASSLSGGRTDTQYF. CDR3 coding DNA: TGTGCCAGCAGCTTAAGTGGCGGGAGAACAGATACGCAGTATTTT.

This clonotype was counted many times. The rearrangement uses TRBV4-3 and TRBJ2-1, with 10 bases matching TRBD1. The V gene end was trimmed by 2 bases and the J gene end by 8 bases; junction bases not matched to a gene: 6. Germline CDR1 reads LGHNA; CDR2 reads YSLEER. CDR3 size: 15 residues. This CDR3 is CASSQRTGGFDEQFF. CDR3 bases: TGCGCCAGCAGCCAACGGACAGGGGGATTCGATGAGCAGTTCTTC.

This clonotype was counted a few times. The V gene is TRBV29-1, the J gene TRBJ2-5; 8 bases map to TRBD1. After removal of 5 bases from V and 1 base from J, the junction contained 6 bases not matched to a gene. Germline CDR1 SQVTM, CDR2 ANQGSEA. The CDR3 runs 14 residues. CDR3 nucleotides: TGCAGCGTTCGCCGGACAGGGTCCCAAGAGACCCAGTACTTC. This codes for CSVRRTGSQETQYF. Variable domain in full (rest from reference TRBV29-1 and TRBJ2-5): SAVISQKPSRDICQRGTSLTIQCQVDSQVTMMFWYRQQPGQSLTLIATANQGSEATYESGFVIDKFPISRPNLTFSTLTVSNMSPEDSSIYLCSVRRTGSQETQYFGPGTRLLVL.

This clonotype appeared a few times. The V call is TRBV29-1, the J call TRBJ2-3; D possibly corresponds to TRBD1 (5 bases). The CDR3 has 13 amino acids. From germline, CDR1 is SQVTM and CDR2 ANQGSEA. V was clipped by 7 bases and J by 0 bases, with 11 bases between them. DNA of the CDR3: TGCAGCGGCAACAGGCCTAGCACAGATACGCAGTATTTT. Its translation: CSGNRPSTDTQYF.